Presented here are 23 T cell receptor beta chains from one specimen sequenced in a study of cytotoxic CD8 clonotypes in ibrutinib-treated CLL. TCRdb's table, derived via immunoSEQ multiplex PCR, lists solely in-frame clones and lacks some. The table lists approximately 130,000 clones, around four fifths of them singletons, with 3.3% in the top ten. The material was PBMCs, obtained after 24 months of ibrutinib treatment. These receptors came from a human donor with chronic lymphocytic leukemia.

V and J are TRBV30 and TRBJ1-6; TRBD1 is a possible D gene (6 bases). The CDR3 totals 16 residues. Trimming left V 0 bases short and J 5 bases short, with 14 bases between. CDR1 and CDR2 (germline): GTSNPN, SVGIG (reference sequence). The CDR3 DNA reads TGTGCCTGGAGTGTACTACAGGGAGCGAATAATTCACCCCTCCACTTT. This codes for CAWSVLQGANNSPLHF.

There are a few counts of this clone. This chain links TRBV12-5 with TRBJ1-5; D unclear. Trimming removed 1 base from V and 0 bases from J, with 13 bases in between. CDR1 is LGHNT and CDR2 is FRNRAP in the germline V gene. This CDR3 has 17 amino acids. The DNA for the CDR3 is TGTGCTAGTGGTTTGGGGTCCCGTGAATATAGCAATCAGCCCCAGCATTTT. Residues: CASGLGSREYSNQPQHF.

J is TRBJ1-2 and V is TRBV4-3; D remains unclear. Trimming took 0 bases from V and 3 from J, leaving 14 bases between them. Germline CDR1 is LGHNA and CDR2 is YSLEER. The CDR3 is made up of 16 amino acids. CDR3 protein: CASSQELHSGDYGYTF. The CDR3 coding sequence is TGCGCCAGCAGCCAAGAGTTGCACTCAGGCGACTATGGCTACACCTTC.

The gene calls are TRBV9 and TRBJ1-1, with a weak D call TRBD1 (5 bases). V gave up 0 bases and J gave up 1 base, with 22 bases separating them. The CDR3 spans 19 residues. Germline V gives CDR1 SGDLS, CDR2 YYNGEE. Here the CDR3 reads CASSVVSGSSWGKNTEAFF. The CDR3 DNA follows: TGTGCCAGCAGCGTAGTCAGTGGTTCTTCGTGGGGGAAGAACACTGAAGCTTTCTTT.

On this clone: Other DNA sequences from this sample encode an identical CDR3 as well. The chain carries TRBV29-1 and TRBJ2-7, with D perhaps matching TRBD2 (7 bases). V dropped 4 bases and J dropped 5 bases, with 18 bases sitting between them. The CDR3 spans 14 residues. In germline, CDR1 is SQVTM, CDR2 ANQGSEA. Here the CDR3 reads CSVGEGGGPNEQYF. The CDR3 bases are TGCAGCGTTGGGGAGGGTGGGGGGCCCAACGAGCAGTACTTC.

The J gene is TRBJ2-6, the V gene TRBV5-4; 10 nucleotides align to TRBD2. V was pared by 1 base and J by 2 bases, with 3 bases of the junction left unmatched. The V gene's germline CDR1 is SGHNT and CDR2 YYREEE (reference sequence). The CDR3 has 17 amino acids. The CDR3 region is CASSLKSGGAGANVLTF. CDR3 coding DNA: TGTGCCAGCAGCTTGAAAAGCGGGGGGGCTGGGGCCAACGTCCTGACTTTC. Variable domain in full (rest from reference TRBV5-4 and TRBJ2-6): ETGVTQSPTHLIKTRGQQVTLRCSSQSGHNTVSWYQQALGQGPQFIFQYYREEENGRGNFPPRFSGLQFPNYSSELNVNALELDDSALYLCASSLKSGGAGANVLTFGAGSRLTVL.

V usage is TRBV28 and J usage is TRBJ2-1; a weak D match, TRBD2 (6 bases). V gave up 1 base and J gave up 0 bases, with 7 bases separating them. The CDR3 has 15 amino acids. Germline assignment: CDR1 MDHEN and CDR2 SYDVKM. The CDR3 loop reads CASSLLTSSYNEQFF. The CDR3 DNA reads TGTGCCAGCAGTTTATTGACTAGCTCCTACAATGAGCAGTTCTTC.

There are a few counts of this clone. The chain employs TRBV6-5 and TRBJ1-4; the D gene is possibly TRBD1 (5 bases). CDR1 and CDR2 (germline): MNHEY, SVGAGI. This CDR3 comprises 14 residues. The ends were cut back, 5 bases at V and 6 bases at J, with 13 bases in the middle. The CDR3 bases are TGTGCCAGCAGTAAAGACGGGGGTTATGAAAAACTGTTTTTT. As protein: CASSKDGGYEKLFF.

The chain uses TRBV15 and TRBJ1-1; D unclear. The CDR3 sequence is 12 residues long. V was trimmed by 9 bases and J by 7 bases, leaving 15 bases between them. Germline assignment: CDR1 LNHNV and CDR2 YYDKDF (reference sequence). CDR3: CATLTRAVEAFF. The CDR3 region has the DNA TGTGCCACTCTGACCCGGGCGGTTGAAGCTTTCTTT.

This clone was seen a few times. The V and J genes are TRBV6-5 and TRBJ1-6; 8 bases are a match to TRBD1. The CDR3 extends over 14 amino acids. Trimming took 2 bases from V and 10 from J; bases not matched to a gene: 4. Germline V gives CDR1 MNHEY, CDR2 SVGAGI. CDR3 in DNA: TGTGCCAGCAGTTACCGGGACAGGCCCTCACCCCTCCACTTT. It codes for CASSYRDRPSPLHF.

The V and J genes are TRBV10-3 and TRBJ2-1; 8 positions match TRBD2. Trimming cost V 6 bases and J 5 bases; bases outside gene matches: 6. The CDR3 runs to 14 residues. Germline V gene lookup returns CDR1 ENHRY and CDR2 SYGVKD. The CDR3 sequence: CAIRSLAGNNEQFF. DNA for the CDR3: TGTGCCATCAGGTCTTTAGCGGGGAACAATGAGCAGTTCTTC.

V gene TRBV6-1 combines with J gene TRBJ2-3; 7 bases line up with TRBD1. The CDR3 has 14 residues. The V gene end was trimmed by 4 bases and the J gene end by 6 bases; junction bases not matched to a gene: 7. CDR1 and CDR2 from the germline V gene are MNHNS and SASEGT. CDR3 residues: CASSAPTGKDTQYF. CDR3 nucleotides: TGTGCCAGCAGTGCGCCGACAGGGAAGGATACGCAGTATTTT.

The chain uses TRBV30 and TRBJ1-2; D unclear. This CDR3 region has 15 residues. V lost 4 bases to trimming and J lost 0 bases, with 15 bases between them. CDR1 and CDR2 from the germline V gene are GTSNPN and SVGIG (reference sequence). The CDR3 loop is CAWTIPQAANYGYTF. In DNA form, the CDR3 reads TGTGCCTGGACCATTCCCCAGGCAGCTAACTATGGCTACACCTTC.

J is TRBJ2-3 and V is TRBV7-2; D is ambiguous. The CDR3 is 12 amino acids. V was cut by 4 bases and J by 5 bases, with 7 bases left in between. Germline V CDR1 and CDR2: SGHTA, FQGNSA. The CDR3 coding sequence is TGTGCCAGCAGCTGGGGTGAAGATACGCAGTATTTT. It codes for CASSWGEDTQYF. Variable domain in full (rest from reference TRBV7-2 and TRBJ2-3): GAGVSQSPSNKVTEKGKDVELRCDPISGHTALYWYRQSLGQGLEFLIYFQGNSAPDKSGLPSDRFSAERTGGSVSTLTIQRTQQEDSAVYLCASSWGEDTQYFGPGTRLTVL.

This chain connects TRBV5-4 to TRBJ1-2, with a weak D call TRBD1 (6 bases). The CDR3 sequence is 14 residues long. Trimming took 0 bases from V and 7 from J, leaving 13 bases between them. The germline V gene encodes CDR1 SGHNT and CDR2 YYREEE (reference sequence). The CDR3 protein is CASSLASGTSGYTF. CDR3 in DNA: TGTGCCAGCAGCTTGGCAAGCGGGACAAGTGGCTACACCTTC.

The J gene is TRBJ2-3, the V gene TRBV7-2; D is uncertain. Germline loops: CDR1 SGHTA, CDR2 FQGNSA. Trimming shortened V by 5 bases and J by 0 bases, and 6 bases separated the two germline ends. This CDR3 spans 13 amino acids. The CDR3 here is CASSPPSTDTQYF. CDR3 sequence (DNA): TGTGCCAGCAGCCCACCTAGCACAGATACGCAGTATTTT.

This clone was detected only once. The chain employs TRBV5-6 and TRBJ1-2, with TRBD1 matching 9 bases. Germline lookup yields CDR1 SGHDT and CDR2 YYEEEE. The V segment lost 0 bases and the J segment 7 bases; nucleotides outside the gene matches: 7. The CDR3 sequence is 15 residues long. The CDR3 DNA follows: TGTGCCAGCAGCTTGGTACAGGGGGCCCAAAGTGGCTACACCTTC. Residues: CASSLVQGAQSGYTF.

The chain's CDR3 is CASSLGGTFYGYTF. The CDR3 nucleotides are TGCGCCAGCAGCTTGGGCGGTACTTTTTATGGCTACACCTTC. The gene calls are TRBV5-1 and TRBJ1-2; D gene uncertain. CDR1 is SGHRS, CDR2 YFSETQ, per germline. The CDR3 loop spans 14 amino acids. The V end lost 0 bases, the J end lost 5 bases, and 11 bases lay between the germline ends.

This rearrangement joins TRBV5-4 to TRBJ1-6, with D possibly being TRBD1 (5 bases). From germline, CDR1 is SGHNT and CDR2 YYREEE (reference sequence). The CDR3 loop spans 16 amino acids. V was cut by 3 bases and J by 0 bases, with 10 bases left in between. The chain's CDR3 is CASSWTQSSYNSPLHF. DNA for the CDR3: TGTGCCAGCAGCTGGACACAGAGCTCCTATAATTCACCCCTCCACTTT. The whole variable domain, remainder taken from reference TRBV5-4 and TRBJ1-6, is ETGVTQSPTHLIKTRGQQVTLRCSSQSGHNTVSWYQQALGQGPQFIFQYYREEENGRGNFPPRFSGLQFPNYSSELNVNALELDDSALYLCASSWTQSSYNSPLHFGNGTRLTVT.

This chain uses TRBV7-2 with TRBJ2-1; 12 bases fit TRBD2. The germline gives CDR1 SGHTA, CDR2 FQGNSA. The CDR3 runs to 16 residues. V lost 2 bases and J lost 7; bases outside the gene matches: 6. The CDR3 nucleotides are TGTGCCAGCAGCTTAATCCTAGCGGGGGGGCTAAATGAGCAGTTCTTC. It is translated as CASSLILAGGLNEQFF.

This chain joins TRBV9 and TRBJ2-3; D remains unclear. V shed 0 bases and J shed 4 bases, with 3 bases lying between them. The length of the CDR3 is 12 residues. Germline V CDR1 and CDR2: SGDLS, YYNGEE. CDR3 in amino acids: CASSVVPDTQYF. The CDR3, as DNA: TGTGCCAGCAGCGTAGTTCCAGATACGCAGTATTTT.

J is TRBJ1-1 and V is TRBV9; 8 bases agree with TRBD1. The CDR3 sequence is 15 residues long. The trim removed 0 bases at V and 1 base at J, leaving 2 bases unmatched. Germline V lookup: CDR1 SGDLS, CDR2 YYNGEE. CDR3 region: CASSVVDRANTEAFF. CDR3 in DNA: TGTGCCAGCAGCGTAGTGGACAGGGCGAACACTGAAGCTTTCTTT.

V gene TRBV21-1 combines with J gene TRBJ1-1. TRBV21-1 is shown as a pseudogene. This CDR3 comprises 16 residues. In nucleotides, the CDR3 is TGTGCCAGCAGCAAAGACCGGGGGTTTCACGACACTGAAGCTTTCTTT. Protein product: CASSKDRGFHDTEAFF.